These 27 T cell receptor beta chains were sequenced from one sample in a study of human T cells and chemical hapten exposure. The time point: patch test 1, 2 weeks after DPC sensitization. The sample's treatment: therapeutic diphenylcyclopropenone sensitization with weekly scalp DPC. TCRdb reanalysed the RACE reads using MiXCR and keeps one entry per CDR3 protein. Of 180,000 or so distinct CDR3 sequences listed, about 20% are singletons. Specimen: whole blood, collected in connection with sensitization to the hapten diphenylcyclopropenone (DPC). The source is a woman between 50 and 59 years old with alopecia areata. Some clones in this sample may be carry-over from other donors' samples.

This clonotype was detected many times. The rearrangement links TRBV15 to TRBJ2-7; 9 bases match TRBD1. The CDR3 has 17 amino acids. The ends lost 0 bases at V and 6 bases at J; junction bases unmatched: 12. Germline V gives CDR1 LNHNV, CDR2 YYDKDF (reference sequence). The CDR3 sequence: CATSRDGAPGQGGEQYF. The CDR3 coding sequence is TGTGCCACCAGCAGAGATGGCGCTCCGGGACAGGGAGGCGAGCAGTACTTC.

The CDR3 loop is CASSLVGTSGYNEQFF. CDR3 sequence (DNA): TGTGCCAGCAGCTTAGTAGGGACTAGCGGATACAATGAGCAGTTCTTC. This sequence joins TRBV7-3 and TRBJ2-1; 11 bases align to TRBD2. V was pared by 2 bases and J by 4 bases, with 4 bases of the junction left unmatched. The CDR3 sequence is 16 residues long. Germline values: CDR1 SGHTA, CDR2 FQGTGA.

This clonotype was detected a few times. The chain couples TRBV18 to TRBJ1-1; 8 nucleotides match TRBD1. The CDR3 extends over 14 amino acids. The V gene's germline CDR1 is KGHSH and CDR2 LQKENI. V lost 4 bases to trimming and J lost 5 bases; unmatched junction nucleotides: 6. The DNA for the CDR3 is TGTGCCAGCTCACGACAGGGGCTGGGGACTGAAGCTTTCTTT. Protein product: CASSRQGLGTEAFF.

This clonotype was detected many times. In DNA form, the CDR3 reads TGTGCCAGCAGTTTATCGCCACTACTGCAGGGCTTGAACACTGAAGCTTTCTTT. Translation gives CASSLSPLLQGLNTEAFF. This chain links TRBV28 with TRBJ1-1; a weak D match, TRBD1 (5 bases). The V and J ends lost 1 base and 0 bases respectively, with 18 bases between them. Germline assignment: CDR1 MDHEN and CDR2 SYDVKM. The CDR3 length is 18 residues.

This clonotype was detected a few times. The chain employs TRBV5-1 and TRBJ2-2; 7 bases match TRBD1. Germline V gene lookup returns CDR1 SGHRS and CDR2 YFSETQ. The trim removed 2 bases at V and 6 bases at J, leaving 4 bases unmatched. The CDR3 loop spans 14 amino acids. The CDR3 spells CASSLPQGAGELFF. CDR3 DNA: TGCGCCAGCAGCTTACCCCAGGGGGCCGGGGAGCTGTTTTTT.

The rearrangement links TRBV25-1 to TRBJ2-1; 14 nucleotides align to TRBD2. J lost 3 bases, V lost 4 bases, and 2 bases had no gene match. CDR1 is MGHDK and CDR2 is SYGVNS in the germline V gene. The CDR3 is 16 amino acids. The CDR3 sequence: CASSAGLAGVYNEQFF. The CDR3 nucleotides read TGTGCCAGCAGTGCGGGACTAGCGGGAGTCTACAATGAGCAGTTCTTC. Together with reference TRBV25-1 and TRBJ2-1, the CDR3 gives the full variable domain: EADIYQTPRYLVIGTGKKITLECSQTMGHDKMYWYQQDPGMELHLIHYSYGVNSTEKGDLSSESTVSRIRTEHFPLTLESARPSHTSQYLCASSAGLAGVYNEQFFGPGTRLTVL.

CDR3 bases: TGTGCCAGCAGGCCCATAGTTGGGGCAGGTTCCTACGAGCAGTACTTC. Translation gives CASRPIVGAGSYEQYF. The chain carries TRBV27 and TRBJ2-7; possible D gene TRBD1, 5 bases. Germline lookup yields CDR1 MNHEY and CDR2 SMNVEV (reference sequence). The CDR3 is 16 amino acids. V lost 6 bases to trimming and J lost 1 base, with 19 bases between them.

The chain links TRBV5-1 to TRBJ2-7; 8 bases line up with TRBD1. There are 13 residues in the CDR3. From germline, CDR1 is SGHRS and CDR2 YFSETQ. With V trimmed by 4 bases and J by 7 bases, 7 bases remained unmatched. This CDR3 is CASSAVTGEEQYF. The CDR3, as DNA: TGCGCCAGCAGCGCCGTGACAGGGGAAGAGCAGTACTTC.

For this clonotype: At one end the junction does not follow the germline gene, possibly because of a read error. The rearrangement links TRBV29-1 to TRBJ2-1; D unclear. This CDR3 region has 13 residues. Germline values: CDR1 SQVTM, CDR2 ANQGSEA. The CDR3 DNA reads TGCAGCGTTGAAGGATCCCACTACGATGAGCAGTTCTTC. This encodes CSVEGSHYDEQFF.

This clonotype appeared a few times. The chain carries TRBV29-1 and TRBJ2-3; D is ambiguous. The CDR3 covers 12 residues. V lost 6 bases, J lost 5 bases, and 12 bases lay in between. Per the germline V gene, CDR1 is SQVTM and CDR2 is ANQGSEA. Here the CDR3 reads CSVPKPQDTQYF. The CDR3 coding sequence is TGCAGCGTCCCAAAGCCTCAAGATACGCAGTATTTT.

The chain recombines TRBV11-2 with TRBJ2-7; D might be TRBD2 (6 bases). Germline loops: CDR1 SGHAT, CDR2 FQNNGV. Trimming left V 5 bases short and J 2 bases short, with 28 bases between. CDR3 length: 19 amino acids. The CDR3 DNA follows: TGTGCCAGCAGCCAACCGGGACTGGGCATTTTAGCGGCCACCTACGAGCAGTACTTC. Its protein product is CASSQPGLGILAATYEQYF.

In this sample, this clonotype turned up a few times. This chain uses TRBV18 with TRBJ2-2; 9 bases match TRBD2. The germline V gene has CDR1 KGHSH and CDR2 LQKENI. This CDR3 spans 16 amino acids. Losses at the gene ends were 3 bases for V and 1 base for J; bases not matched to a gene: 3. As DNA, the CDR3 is TGTGCCAGCTCACCTATAGCGGGAGAGAACACCGGGGAGCTGTTTTTT. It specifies CASSPIAGENTGELFF.

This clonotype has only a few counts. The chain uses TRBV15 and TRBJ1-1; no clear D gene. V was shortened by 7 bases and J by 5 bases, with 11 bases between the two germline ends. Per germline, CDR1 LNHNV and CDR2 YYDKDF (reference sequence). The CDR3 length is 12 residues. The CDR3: CATTIGRTEAFF. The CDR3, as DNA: TGTGCCACCACCATCGGCCGGACTGAAGCTTTCTTT.

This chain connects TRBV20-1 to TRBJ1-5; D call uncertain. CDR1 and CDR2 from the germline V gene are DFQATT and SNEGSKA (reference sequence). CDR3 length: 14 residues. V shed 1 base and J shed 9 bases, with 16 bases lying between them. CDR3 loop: CSARGSLGNRPQHF. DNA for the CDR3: TGCAGTGCTAGAGGGTCGTTGGGGAACCGGCCCCAGCATTTT.

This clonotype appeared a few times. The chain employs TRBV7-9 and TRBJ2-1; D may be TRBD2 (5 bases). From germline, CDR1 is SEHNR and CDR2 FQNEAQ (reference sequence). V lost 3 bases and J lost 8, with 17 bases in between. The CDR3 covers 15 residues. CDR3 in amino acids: CASSFGLAGRDEQFF. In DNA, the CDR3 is TGTGCCAGCAGCTTCGGTCTAGCCGGAAGGGATGAGCAGTTCTTC. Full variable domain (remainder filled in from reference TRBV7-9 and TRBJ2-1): DTGVSQNPRHKITKRGQNVTFRCDPISEHNRLYWYRQTLGQGPEFLTYFQNEAQLEKSRLLSDRFSAERPKGSFSTLEIQRTEQGDSAMYLCASSFGLAGRDEQFFGPGTRLTVL.

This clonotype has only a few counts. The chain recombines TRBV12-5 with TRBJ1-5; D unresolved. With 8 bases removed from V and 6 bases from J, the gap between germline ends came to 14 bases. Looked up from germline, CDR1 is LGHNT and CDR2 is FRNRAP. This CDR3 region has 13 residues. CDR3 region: CASFYVIGQPQHF. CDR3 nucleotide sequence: TGTGCTAGTTTTTACGTGATAGGTCAGCCCCAGCATTTT.

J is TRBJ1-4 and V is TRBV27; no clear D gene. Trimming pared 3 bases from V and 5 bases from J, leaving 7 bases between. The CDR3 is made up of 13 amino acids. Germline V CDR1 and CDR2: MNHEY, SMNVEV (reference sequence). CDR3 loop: CASSFASNEKLFF. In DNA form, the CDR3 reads TGTGCCAGCAGTTTCGCCAGCAATGAAAAACTGTTTTTT. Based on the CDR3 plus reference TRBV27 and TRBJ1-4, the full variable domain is EAQVTQNPRYLITVTGKKLTVTCSQNMNHEYMSWYRQDPGLGLRQIYYSMNVEVTDKGDVPEGYKVSRKEKRNFPLILESPSPNQTSLYFCASSFASNEKLFFGSGTQLSVL.

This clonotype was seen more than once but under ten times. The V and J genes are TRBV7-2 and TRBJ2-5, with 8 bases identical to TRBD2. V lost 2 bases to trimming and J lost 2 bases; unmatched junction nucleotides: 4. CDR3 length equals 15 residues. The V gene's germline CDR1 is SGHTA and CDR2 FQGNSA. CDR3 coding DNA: TGTGCCAGCAGCTTAAACGGGAGGGAGCAAGAGACCCAGTACTTC. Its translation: CASSLNGREQETQYF.

The CDR3 sequence: CASRGYDYGYTF. CDR3 DNA sequence: TGTGCCAGCAGGGGGTATGACTATGGCTACACCTTC. The V and J genes are TRBV6-2 or TRBV6-3 and TRBJ1-2; D ambiguous. V was cut by 6 bases and J by 3 bases, with 8 bases left in between. This CDR3 comprises 12 residues. Per the germline V gene, CDR1 is MNHEY and CDR2 is SVGEGT.

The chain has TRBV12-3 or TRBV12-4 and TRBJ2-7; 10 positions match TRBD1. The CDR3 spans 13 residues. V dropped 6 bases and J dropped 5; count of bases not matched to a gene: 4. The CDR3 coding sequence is TGTGCCAGCAGGTTGGGACAGGGGAACGAGCAGTACTTC. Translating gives CASRLGQGNEQYF.

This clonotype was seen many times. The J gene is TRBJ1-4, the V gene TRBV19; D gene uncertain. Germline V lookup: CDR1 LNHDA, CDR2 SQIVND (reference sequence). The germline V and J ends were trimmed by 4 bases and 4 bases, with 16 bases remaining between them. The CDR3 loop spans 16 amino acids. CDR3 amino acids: CASSTPRTGNNEKLFF. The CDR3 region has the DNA TGTGCCAGTAGTACTCCTCGGACGGGCAATAATGAAAAACTGTTTTTT.

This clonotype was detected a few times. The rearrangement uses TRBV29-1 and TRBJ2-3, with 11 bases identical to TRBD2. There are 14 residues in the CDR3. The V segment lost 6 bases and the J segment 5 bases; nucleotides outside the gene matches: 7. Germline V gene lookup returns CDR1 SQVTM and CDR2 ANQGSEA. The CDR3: CSVTGLAVRDTQYF. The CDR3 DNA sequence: TGCAGCGTGACGGGACTAGCGGTGAGAGATACGCAGTATTTT.

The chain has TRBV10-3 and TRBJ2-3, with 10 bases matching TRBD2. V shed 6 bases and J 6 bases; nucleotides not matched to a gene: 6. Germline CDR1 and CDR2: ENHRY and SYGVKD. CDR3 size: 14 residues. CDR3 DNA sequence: TGTGCCATCAGGACCGGGACTAGCGCGGATACGCAGTATTTT. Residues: CAIRTGTSADTQYF.

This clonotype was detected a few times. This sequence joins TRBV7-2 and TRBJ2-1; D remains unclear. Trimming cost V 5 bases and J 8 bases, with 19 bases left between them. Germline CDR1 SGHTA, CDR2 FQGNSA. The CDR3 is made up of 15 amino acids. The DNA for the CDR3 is TGTGCCAGCAGCCCCCCCTGGCTGGAGCGATATGAGCAGTTCTTC. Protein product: CASSPPWLERYEQFF.

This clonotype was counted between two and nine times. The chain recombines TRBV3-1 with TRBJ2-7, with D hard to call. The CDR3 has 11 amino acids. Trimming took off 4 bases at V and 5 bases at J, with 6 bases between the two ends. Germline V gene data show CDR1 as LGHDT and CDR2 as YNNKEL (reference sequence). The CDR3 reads CASSLNDEQYF. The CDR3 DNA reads TGTGCCAGCAGCCTAAACGACGAGCAGTACTTC.

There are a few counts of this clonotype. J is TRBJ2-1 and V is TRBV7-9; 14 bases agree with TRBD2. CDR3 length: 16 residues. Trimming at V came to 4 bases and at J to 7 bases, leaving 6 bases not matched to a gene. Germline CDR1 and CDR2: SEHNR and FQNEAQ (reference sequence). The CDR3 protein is CASSWPGLAGANEQFF. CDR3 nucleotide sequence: TGTGCCAGCAGCTGGCCGGGACTAGCGGGAGCTAATGAGCAGTTCTTC. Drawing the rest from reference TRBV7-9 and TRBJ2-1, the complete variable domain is DTGVSQNPRHKITKRGQNVTFRCDPISEHNRLYWYRQTLGQGPEFLTYFQNEAQLEKSRLLSDRFSAERPKGSFSTLEIQRTEQGDSAMYLCASSWPGLAGANEQFFGPGTRLTVL.

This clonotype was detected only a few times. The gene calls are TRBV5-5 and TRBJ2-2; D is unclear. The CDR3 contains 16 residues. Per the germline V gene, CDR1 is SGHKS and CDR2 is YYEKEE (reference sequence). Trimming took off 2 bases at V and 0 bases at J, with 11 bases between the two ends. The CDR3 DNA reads TGTGCCAGCAGCTTCTCCCTCGCCCCGAACACCGGGGAGCTGTTTTTT. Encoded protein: CASSFSLAPNTGELFF.